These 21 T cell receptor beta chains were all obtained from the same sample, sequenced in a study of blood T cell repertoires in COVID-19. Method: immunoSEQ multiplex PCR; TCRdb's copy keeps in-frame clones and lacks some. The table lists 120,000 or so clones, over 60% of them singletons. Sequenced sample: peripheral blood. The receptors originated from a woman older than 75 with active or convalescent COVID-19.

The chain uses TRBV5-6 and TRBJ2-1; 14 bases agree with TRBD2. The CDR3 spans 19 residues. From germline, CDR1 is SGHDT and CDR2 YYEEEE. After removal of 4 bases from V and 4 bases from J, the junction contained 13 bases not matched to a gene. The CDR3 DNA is TGTGCCAGCAGCCTCCCGGGACTAGCGGGAGAGGGGGGTTACAATGAGCAGTTCTTC. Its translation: CASSLPGLAGEGGYNEQFF.

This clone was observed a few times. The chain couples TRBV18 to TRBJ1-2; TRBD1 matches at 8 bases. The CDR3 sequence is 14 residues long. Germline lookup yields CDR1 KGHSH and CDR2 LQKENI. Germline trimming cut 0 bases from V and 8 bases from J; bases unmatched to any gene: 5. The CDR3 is CASSPPDRAGGYTF. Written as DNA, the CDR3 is TGTGCCAGCTCACCACCGGACAGGGCCGGGGGCTACACCTTC.

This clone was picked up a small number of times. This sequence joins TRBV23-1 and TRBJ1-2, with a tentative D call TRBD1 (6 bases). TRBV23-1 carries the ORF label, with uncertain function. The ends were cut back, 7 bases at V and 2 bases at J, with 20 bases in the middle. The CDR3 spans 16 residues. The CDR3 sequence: CASTDDRQELNYGYTF. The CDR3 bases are TGCGCCAGCACGGACGACCGACAGGAACTAAACTATGGCTACACCTTC.

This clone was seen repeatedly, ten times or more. The CDR3 nucleotides read TGCAGTGCTCCGGACTATCCCGAGCAGTTCTTC. Residues: CSAPDYPEQFF. The gene calls are TRBV20-1 and TRBJ2-1; maybe TRBD2 (6 bases). Between the trimmed V and J ends, which lost 5 bases and 10 bases, there was a span of 12 bases. The CDR3 extends over 11 amino acids. CDR1 is DFQATT and CDR2 is SNEGSKA in the germline V gene (reference sequence).

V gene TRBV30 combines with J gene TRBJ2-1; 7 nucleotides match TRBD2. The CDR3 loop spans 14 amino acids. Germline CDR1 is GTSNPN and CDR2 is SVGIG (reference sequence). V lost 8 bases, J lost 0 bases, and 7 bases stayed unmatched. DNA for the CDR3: TGTGCCCGTCAAACTAGCGTCTCCTACAATGAGCAGTTCTTC. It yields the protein CARQTSVSYNEQFF.

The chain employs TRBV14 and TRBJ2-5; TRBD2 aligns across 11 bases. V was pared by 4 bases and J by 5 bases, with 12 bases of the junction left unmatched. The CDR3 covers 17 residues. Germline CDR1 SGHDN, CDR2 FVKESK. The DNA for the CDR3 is TGTGCCAGCAGCCGAGTTGGGACTAGCGGCATCGGGGAGACCCAGTACTTC. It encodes CASSRVGTSGIGETQYF.

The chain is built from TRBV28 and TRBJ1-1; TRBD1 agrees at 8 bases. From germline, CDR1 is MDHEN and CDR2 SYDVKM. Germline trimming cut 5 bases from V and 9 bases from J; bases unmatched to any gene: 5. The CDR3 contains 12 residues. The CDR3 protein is CASSLRDRQAFF. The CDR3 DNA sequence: TGTGCCAGCAGTCTGAGGGACAGGCAAGCTTTCTTT.

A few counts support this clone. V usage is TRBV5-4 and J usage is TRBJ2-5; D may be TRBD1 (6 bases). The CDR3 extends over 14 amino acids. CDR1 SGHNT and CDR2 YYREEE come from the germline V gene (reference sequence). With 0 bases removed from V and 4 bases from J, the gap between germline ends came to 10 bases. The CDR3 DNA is TGTGCCAGCAGCTTGGCGATAGGGGGAGAGACCCAGTACTTC. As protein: CASSLAIGGETQYF.

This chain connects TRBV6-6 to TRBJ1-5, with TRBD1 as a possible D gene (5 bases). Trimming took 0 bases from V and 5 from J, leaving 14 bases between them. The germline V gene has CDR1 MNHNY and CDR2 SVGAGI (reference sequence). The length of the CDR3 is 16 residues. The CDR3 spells CASSYSMRGADQPQHF. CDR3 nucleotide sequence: TGTGCCAGCAGTTACTCGATGCGCGGGGCCGATCAGCCCCAGCATTTT.

The CDR3 DNA follows: TGCGCCAGCAGCTTGGGCGGGACAGGCCCATATGGCTACACCTTC. It is translated as CASSLGGTGPYGYTF. The V call is TRBV5-1, the J call TRBJ1-2; 8 bases match TRBD1. V lost 0 bases, J lost 5 bases, and 6 bases stayed unmatched. CDR3 size: 15 residues. Looked up from germline, CDR1 is SGHRS and CDR2 is YFSETQ.

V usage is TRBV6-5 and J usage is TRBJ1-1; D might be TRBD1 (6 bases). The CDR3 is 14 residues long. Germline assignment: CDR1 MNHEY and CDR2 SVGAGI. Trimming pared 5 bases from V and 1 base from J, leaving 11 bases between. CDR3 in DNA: TGTGCCAGCAGTACAGGGTTCTCGAACACTGAAGCTTTCTTT. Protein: CASSTGFSNTEAFF.

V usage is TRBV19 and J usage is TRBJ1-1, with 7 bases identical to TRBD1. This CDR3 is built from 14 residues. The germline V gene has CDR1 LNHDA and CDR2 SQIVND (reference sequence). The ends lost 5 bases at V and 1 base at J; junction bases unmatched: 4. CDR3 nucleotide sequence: TGTGCCAGTAGTTGGGACAGCGGGAACACTGAAGCTTTCTTT. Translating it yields CASSWDSGNTEAFF.

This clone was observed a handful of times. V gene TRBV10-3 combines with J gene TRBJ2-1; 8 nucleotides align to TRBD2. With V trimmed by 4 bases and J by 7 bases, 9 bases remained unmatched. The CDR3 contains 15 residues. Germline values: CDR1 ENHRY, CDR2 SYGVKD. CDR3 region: CAISASTSADNEQFF. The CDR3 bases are TGTGCCATCAGTGCCTCGACTAGCGCCGATAATGAGCAGTTCTTC.

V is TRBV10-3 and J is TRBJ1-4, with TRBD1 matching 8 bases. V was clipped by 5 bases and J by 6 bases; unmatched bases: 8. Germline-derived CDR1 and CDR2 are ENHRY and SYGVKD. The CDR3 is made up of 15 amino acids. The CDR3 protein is CAISPGQAYDEKLFF. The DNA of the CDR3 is TGTGCCATCAGTCCGGGACAGGCGTATGATGAAAAACTGTTTTTT.

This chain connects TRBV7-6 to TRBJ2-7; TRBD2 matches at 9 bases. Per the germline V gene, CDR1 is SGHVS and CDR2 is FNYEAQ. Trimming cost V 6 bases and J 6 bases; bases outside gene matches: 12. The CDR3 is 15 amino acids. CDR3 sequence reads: CASSQASGTSSEQYF. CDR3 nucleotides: TGTGCCAGCAGTCAGGCATCCGGGACTAGCTCCGAGCAGTACTTC.

CDR3 protein: CASSPGLYSSYNSPLHF. CDR3 DNA: TGTGCCAGCTCACCAGGGCTCTATAGCTCCTATAATTCACCCCTCCACTTT. This chain joins TRBV18 and TRBJ1-6, with D uncertain. V gave up 2 bases and J gave up 0 bases, with 11 bases separating them. Germline CDR1 is KGHSH and CDR2 is LQKENI. The CDR3 length is 17 residues.

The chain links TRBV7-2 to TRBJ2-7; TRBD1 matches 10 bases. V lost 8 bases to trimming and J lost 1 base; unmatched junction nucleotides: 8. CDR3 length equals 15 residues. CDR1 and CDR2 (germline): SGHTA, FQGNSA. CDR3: CASGLGQGLSYEQYF. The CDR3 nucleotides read TGTGCCAGCGGACTGGGACAGGGGTTATCCTACGAGCAGTACTTC.

CDR3 nucleotides: TGTGCCAGCAGACAGGGGCAGGGCTATGGCTACACCTTC. Its translation: CASRQGQGYGYTF. V and J are TRBV7-9 and TRBJ1-2, with 7 bases aligning to TRBD1. The CDR3 sequence is 13 residues long. Trimming took 6 bases from V and 4 from J; bases not matched to a gene: 5. Germline CDR1 and CDR2: SEHNR and FQNEAQ (reference sequence).

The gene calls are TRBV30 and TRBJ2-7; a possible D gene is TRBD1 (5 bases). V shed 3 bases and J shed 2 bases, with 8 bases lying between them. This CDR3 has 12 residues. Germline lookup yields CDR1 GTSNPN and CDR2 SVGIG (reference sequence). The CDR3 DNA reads TGTGCCTGGAGACGGACAACCTACGAGCAGTACTTC. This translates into CAWRRTTYEQYF.

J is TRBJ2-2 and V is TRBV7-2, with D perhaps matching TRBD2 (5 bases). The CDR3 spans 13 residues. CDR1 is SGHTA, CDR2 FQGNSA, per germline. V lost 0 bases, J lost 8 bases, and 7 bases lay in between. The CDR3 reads CASSLARLGELFF. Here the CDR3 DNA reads TGTGCCAGCAGCTTAGCGAGACTAGGGGAGCTGTTTTTT.

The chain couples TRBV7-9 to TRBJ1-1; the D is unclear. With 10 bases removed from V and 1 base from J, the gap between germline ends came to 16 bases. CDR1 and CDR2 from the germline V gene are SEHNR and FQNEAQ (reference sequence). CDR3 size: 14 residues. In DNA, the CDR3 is TGTGCCACGCGCCTGGCCGGGGAGAACACTGAAGCTTTCTTT. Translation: CATRLAGENTEAFF.